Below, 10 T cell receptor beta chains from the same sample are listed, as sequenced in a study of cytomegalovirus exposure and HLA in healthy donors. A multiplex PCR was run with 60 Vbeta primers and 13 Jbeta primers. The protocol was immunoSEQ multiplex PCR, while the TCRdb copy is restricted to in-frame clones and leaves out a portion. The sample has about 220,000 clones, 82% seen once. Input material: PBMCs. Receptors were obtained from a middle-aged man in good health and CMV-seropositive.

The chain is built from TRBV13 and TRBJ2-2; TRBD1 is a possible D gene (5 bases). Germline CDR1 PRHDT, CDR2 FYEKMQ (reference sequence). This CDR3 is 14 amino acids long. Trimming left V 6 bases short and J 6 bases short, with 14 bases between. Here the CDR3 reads CASRRTGSPGELFF. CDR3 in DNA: TGTGCCAGCAGGCGTACAGGCTCCCCCGGGGAGCTGTTTTTT.

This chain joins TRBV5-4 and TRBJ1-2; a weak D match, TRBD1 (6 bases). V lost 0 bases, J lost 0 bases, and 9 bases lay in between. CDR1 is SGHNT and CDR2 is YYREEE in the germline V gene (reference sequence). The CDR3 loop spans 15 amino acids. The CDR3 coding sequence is TGTGCCAGCAGCTTGGGGGACACCCCTAACTATGGCTACACCTTC. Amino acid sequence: CASSLGDTPNYGYTF.

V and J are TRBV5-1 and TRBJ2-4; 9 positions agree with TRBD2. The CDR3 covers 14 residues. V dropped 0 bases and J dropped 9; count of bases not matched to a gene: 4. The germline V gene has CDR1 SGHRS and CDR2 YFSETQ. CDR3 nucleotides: TGCGCCAGCAGCTTGGGAGGCGGGGGGGGCATTCAGTACTTC. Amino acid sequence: CASSLGGGGGIQYF.

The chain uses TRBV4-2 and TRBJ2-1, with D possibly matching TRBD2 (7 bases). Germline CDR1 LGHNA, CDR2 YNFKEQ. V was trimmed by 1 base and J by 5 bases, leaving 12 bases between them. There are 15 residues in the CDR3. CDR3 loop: CASSQVRGGNNEQFF. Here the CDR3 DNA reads TGTGCCAGCAGCCAAGTAAGGGGGGGGAACAATGAGCAGTTCTTC.

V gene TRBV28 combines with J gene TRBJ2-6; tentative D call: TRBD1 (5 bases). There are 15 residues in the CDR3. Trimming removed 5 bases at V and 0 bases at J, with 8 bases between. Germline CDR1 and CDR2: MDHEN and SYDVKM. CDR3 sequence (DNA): TGTGCCAGCAGTGTTACAGGCTCTGGGGCCAACGTCCTGACTTTC. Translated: CASSVTGSGANVLTF.

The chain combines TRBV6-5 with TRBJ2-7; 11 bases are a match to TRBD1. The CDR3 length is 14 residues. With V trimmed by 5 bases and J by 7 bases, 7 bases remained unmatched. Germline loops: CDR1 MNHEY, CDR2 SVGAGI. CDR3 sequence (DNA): TGTGCCAGCAGTCAGGACAGGGGGCCGGGGGAGCAGTACGTC. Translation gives CASSQDRGPGEQYV.

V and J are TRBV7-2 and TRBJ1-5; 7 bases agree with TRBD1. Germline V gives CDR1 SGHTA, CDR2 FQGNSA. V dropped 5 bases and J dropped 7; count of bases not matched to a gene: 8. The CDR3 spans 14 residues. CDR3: CASSPTGVSQPQHF. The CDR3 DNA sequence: TGTGCCAGCAGCCCCACAGGGGTCAGCCAGCCCCAGCATTTT.

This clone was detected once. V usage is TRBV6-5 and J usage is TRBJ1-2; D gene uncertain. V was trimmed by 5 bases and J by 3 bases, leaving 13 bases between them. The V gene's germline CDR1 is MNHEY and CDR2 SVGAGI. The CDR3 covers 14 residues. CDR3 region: CASSASGVDYGYTF. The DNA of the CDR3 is TGTGCCAGCAGTGCCTCCGGGGTGGACTATGGCTACACCTTC.

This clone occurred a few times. The CDR3 DNA sequence: TGTGCCAGCAGCGGGGACAGGGGCTATAACACTGAAGCTTTCTTT. As protein: CASSGDRGYNTEAFF. The rearrangement joins TRBV25-1 to TRBJ1-1; 10 bases align to TRBD1. After removal of 6 bases from V and 2 bases from J, the junction contained 6 bases not matched to a gene. CDR1 is MGHDK and CDR2 is SYGVNS in the germline V gene. The CDR3 contains 15 residues.

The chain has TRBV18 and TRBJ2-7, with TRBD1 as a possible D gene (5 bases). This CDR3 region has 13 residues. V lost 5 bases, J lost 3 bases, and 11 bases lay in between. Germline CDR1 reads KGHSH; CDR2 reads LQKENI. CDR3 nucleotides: TGTGCCAGCTCAGAGCAGGGTGGCTACGAGCAGTACTTC. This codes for CASSEQGGYEQYF.